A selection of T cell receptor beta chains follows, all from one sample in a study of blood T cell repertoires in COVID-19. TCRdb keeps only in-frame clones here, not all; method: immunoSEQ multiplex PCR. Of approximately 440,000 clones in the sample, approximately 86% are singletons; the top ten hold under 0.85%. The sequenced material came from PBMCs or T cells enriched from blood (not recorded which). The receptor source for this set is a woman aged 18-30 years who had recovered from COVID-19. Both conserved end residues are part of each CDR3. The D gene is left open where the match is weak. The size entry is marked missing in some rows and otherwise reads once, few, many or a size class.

CDR3 DNA: TGTGCCAGCAGTTTAGGGGGGGGCCAGATTCAAGAGCAGTTCTTC
CDR3 protein: CASSLGGGQIQEQFF
D gene: NA
J gene: TRBJ2-1
clone size: NA
V gene: TRBV28

CDR3 DNA: TGTGCCAGCAGCTTGGTGACAGGGCAACCGGAAGGCTACACCTTC
CDR3 protein: CASSLVTGQPEGYTF
D gene: TRBD1
J gene: TRBJ1-2
clone size: NA
V gene: TRBV5-5

CDR3 DNA: TGTGCCAGTACCCCCCTGACAGGCCCCTATGGCTACACCTTC
CDR3 protein: CASTPLTGPYGYTF
D gene: NA
J gene: TRBJ1-2
clone size: NA
V gene: TRBV19

CDR3 DNA: TGTGCCAGCAGGACCGACAGGGTAGATGGCTACACCTTC
CDR3 protein: CASRTDRVDGYTF
D gene: TRBD1
J gene: TRBJ1-2
clone size: NA
V gene: TRBV2

CDR3 DNA: TGCGCCAGCAGCTTGGCCTCGGCTAGCTCCTACAATGAGCAGTTCTTC
CDR3 protein: CASSLASASSYNEQFF
D gene: NA
J gene: TRBJ2-1
clone size: NA
V gene: TRBV5-1

CDR3 DNA: TGTGCCAGCAGCCCGAGGACAGCGAACACTGAAGCTTTCTTT
CDR3 protein: CASSPRTANTEAFF
D gene: NA
J gene: TRBJ1-1
clone size: NA
V gene: TRBV9

CDR3 DNA: TGTGCCAGCAGCTCCGGGACAGGGTTTGGCTACACCTTC
CDR3 protein: CASSSGTGFGYTF
D gene: TRBD1
J gene: TRBJ1-2
clone size: NA
V gene: TRBV2

CDR3 DNA: TGTGCCAGTGGGACACGGCTAGGGGGAATGAACACTGAAGCTTTCTTT
CDR3 protein: CASGTRLGGMNTEAFF
D gene: NA
J gene: TRBJ1-1
clone size: NA
V gene: TRBV19

CDR3 DNA: TGTGCCAGCAGTGTAGACAGGAACTACGAGCAGTACTTC
CDR3 protein: CASSVDRNYEQYF
D gene: NA
J gene: TRBJ2-7
clone size: NA
V gene: TRBV2

CDR3 DNA: TGTGCCAGCAAGCGGGGAAGCACAGATACGCAGTATTTT
CDR3 protein: CASKRGSTDTQYF
D gene: TRBD2
J gene: TRBJ2-3
clone size: NA
V gene: TRBV6-5

CDR3 DNA: TGTGCCAGCAGGGGACAGGGGGCTGGTGAAAAACTGTTTTTT
CDR3 protein: CASRGQGAGEKLFF
D gene: TRBD1
J gene: TRBJ1-4
clone size: NA
V gene: TRBV2

CDR3 DNA: TGCGCCAGCAGCTTAGGGGATCCAAGGTCACCCCTCCACTTT
CDR3 protein: CASSLGDPRSPLHF
D gene: NA
J gene: TRBJ1-6
clone size: NA
V gene: TRBV5-1

CDR3 DNA: TGTGCCAGCAGAAAATTGGGACAGGGCCTCACCGGGGAGCTGTTTTTT
CDR3 protein: CASRKLGQGLTGELFF
D gene: TRBD1
J gene: TRBJ2-2
clone size: NA
V gene: TRBV5-4

CDR3 DNA: TGTGCCAGCAGCGGGACAATATGGACAGATACGCAGTATTTT
CDR3 protein: CASSGTIWTDTQYF
D gene: NA
J gene: TRBJ2-3
clone size: NA
V gene: TRBV9

CDR3 DNA: TGTGCCAGCAGCTTTCTCGGGGCCGGGACAGGCTACGAGCAGTACTTC
CDR3 protein: CASSFLGAGTGYEQYF
D gene: TRBD1
J gene: TRBJ2-7
clone size: NA
V gene: TRBV7-9

CDR3 DNA: TGTGCCAGCAGGGGGGTAGTAGGGACAGGGGATGAAAAACTGTTTTTT
CDR3 protein: CASRGVVGTGDEKLFF
D gene: TRBD1
J gene: TRBJ1-4
clone size: NA
V gene: TRBV2

CDR3 DNA: TGTGCCAGCAGTGAAAGGGGTCGGACTGAAGCTTTCTTT
CDR3 protein: CASSERGRTEAFF
D gene: NA
J gene: TRBJ1-1
clone size: NA
V gene: TRBV6-1

CDR3 DNA: TGTGCCAGCAGCTTATATAGGTGGGGGGAACTAGCCAAAAACATTCAGTACTTC
CDR3 protein: CASSLYRWGELAKNIQYF
D gene: NA
J gene: TRBJ2-4
clone size: NA
V gene: TRBV7-2

CDR3 DNA: TGTGCCTGGGAGCGATCCTTGGGCACTGAAGCTTTCTTT
CDR3 protein: CAWERSLGTEAFF
D gene: NA
J gene: TRBJ1-1
clone size: NA
V gene: TRBV30

CDR3 DNA: TGTGCCAGCAGCTTAGAGCGCAGGGCAAACTATGGCTACACCTTC
CDR3 protein: CASSLERRANYGYTF
D gene: NA
J gene: TRBJ1-2
clone size: few
V gene: TRBV7-2